This TCR beta chain was captured by sequencing in a study of response to subunit inactivated influenza vaccine. Study-wide results and caveats: A suggestion made by the authors is that each seasonal influenza vaccination recruits few new T cells.

TCRdb reanalysed the RT-PCR reads using MiXCR and keeps one entry per CDR3 protein. The sample shows some 850,000 distinct CDR3 sequences, approximately 18% of them seen only once. The germline V gene has CDR1 GTSNPN and CDR2 SVGIG (reference sequence). This CDR3 is built from 13 residues. V dropped 3 bases and J dropped 2 bases, with 11 bases sitting between them. Note on this clonotype: As yet, its antigen is unknown.

The chain has TRBV30 and TRBJ2-7; D perhaps matches TRBD2 (5 bases). The sample consisted of PBMCs from blood, taken more than 4 days after vaccination. The sequence derives from a man in his fifties or sixties who received an inactivated influenza vaccine. The CDR3 region is CAWSPRDPYEQYF. The CDR3 nucleotides read TGTGCCTGGAGCCCCCGGGATCCCTACGAGCAGTACTTC.